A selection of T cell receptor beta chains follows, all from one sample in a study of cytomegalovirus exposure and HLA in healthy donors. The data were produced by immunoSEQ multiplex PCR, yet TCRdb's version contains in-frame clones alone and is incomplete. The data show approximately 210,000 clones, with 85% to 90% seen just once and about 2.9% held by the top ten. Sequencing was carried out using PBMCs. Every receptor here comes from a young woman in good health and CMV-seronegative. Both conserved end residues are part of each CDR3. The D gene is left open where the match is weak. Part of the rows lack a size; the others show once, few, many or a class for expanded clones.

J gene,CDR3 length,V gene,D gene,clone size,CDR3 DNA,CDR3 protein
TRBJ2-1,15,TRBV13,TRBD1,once,TGTGCCAGCAGCTTAGAACGGACAGGGGGGAATGAGCAGTTCTTC,CASSLERTGGNEQFF
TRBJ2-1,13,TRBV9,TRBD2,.,TGTGCCAGCAGCCAGCGGACTAGCGGAGAGCAGTTCTTC,CASSQRTSGEQFF
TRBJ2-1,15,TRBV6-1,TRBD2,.,TGTGCCAGCAGTGGTGGACTAGCGCACTACAATGAGCAGTTCTTC,CASSGGLAHYNEQFF
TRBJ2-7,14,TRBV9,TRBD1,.,TGTGCCAGCAGCGTAGAACAGGGGGGCTACGAGCAGTACTTC,CASSVEQGGYEQYF
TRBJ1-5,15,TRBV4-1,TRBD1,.,TGCGCCAGCAGCCAGACGACAGGGTACAATCAGCCCCAGCATTTT,CASSQTTGYNQPQHF
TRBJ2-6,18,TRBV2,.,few,TGTGCCAGCAGGGTTGGGCTATCCCTCCGCTTTGGGGCCAACGTCCTGACTTTC,CASRVGLSLRFGANVLTF
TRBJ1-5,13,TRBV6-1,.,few,TGTGCCGCCAATGGGGGGGAGAATCAGCCCCAGCATTTT,CAANGGENQPQHF
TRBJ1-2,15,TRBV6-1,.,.,TGTGCCAGCAGTGATTTGACAGGCCTTTCCTATGGCTACACCTTC,CASSDLTGLSYGYTF
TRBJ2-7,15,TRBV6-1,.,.,TGTGCCAGCAGGGAGGCTAGCGTAAGCTCCTACGAGCAGTACTTC,CASREASVSSYEQYF
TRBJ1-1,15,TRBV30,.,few,TGTGCCTGGAGGGCAACAGGGAAGGGCGGCACTGAAGCTTTCTTT,CAWRATGKGGTEAFF
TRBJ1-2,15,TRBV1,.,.,TGCACCAGCAGCCAAGGCAGGGAAGAGGCCTATGGCTACACCTTC,CTSSQGREEAYGYTF
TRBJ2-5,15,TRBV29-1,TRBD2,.,TGCAGCCTCGCGGGGACTAGCGGGGCAGGGGAGACCCAGTACTTC,CSLAGTSGAGETQYF
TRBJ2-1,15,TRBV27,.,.,TGTGCCAGCACATCCGGGAAGAGCTCCTACAATGAGCAGTTCTTC,CASTSGKSSYNEQFF
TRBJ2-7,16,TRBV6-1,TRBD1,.,TGTGCCAGCAGTGAAAGAGGGGACAGTCCCTCCTACGAGCAGTACTTC,CASSERGDSPSYEQYF
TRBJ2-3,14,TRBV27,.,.,TGTGCCAGCAGTTGGACAGAGAGCACAGATACGCAGTATTTT,CASSWTESTDTQYF
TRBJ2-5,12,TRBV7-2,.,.,TGTGCCAGCAGCTTAGTGCAAGGGGCCCAGTACTTC,CASSLVQGAQYF
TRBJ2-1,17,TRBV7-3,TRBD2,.,TGTGCCAGCCGTAAGAATCCGGGACTAGCGGGAGCCAATGAGCAGTTCTTC,CASRKNPGLAGANEQFF
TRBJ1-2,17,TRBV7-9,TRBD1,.,TGTGCCAGCAGCTCTCCGGGACAGGGGGCGACTAACTATGGCTACACCTTC,CASSSPGQGATNYGYTF
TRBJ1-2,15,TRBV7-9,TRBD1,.,TGTGCCAGCAGCTCTGGGACAGCTTCTAACTATGGCTACACCTTC,CASSSGTASNYGYTF
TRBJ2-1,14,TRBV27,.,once,TGTGCCAGCAGTAGTGACTATCCGTACAATGAGCAGTTCTTC,CASSSDYPYNEQFF
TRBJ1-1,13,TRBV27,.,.,TGTGCCAGCAGTCTAGGATCGAACACTGAAGCTTTCTTT,CASSLGSNTEAFF
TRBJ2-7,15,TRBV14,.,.,TGTGCCAGCAGCCAAGAACGAGGTACAGGAAACGAGCAGTACTTC,CASSQERGTGNEQYF
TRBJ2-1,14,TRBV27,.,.,TGTGCCAGCAGTATAAGGGACTTGTACAATGAGCAGTTCTTC,CASSIRDLYNEQFF
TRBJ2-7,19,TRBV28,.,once,TGTGCCAGCAGTTTGGGGGGATGGGCAGGGCCTTTATCCTCCTACGAGCAGTACTTC,CASSLGGWAGPLSSYEQYF
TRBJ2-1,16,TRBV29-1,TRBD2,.,TGCAGCGTTGAAGAGGCTAGCGGAGAGTCCTACAATGAGCAGTTCTTC,CSVEEASGESYNEQFF
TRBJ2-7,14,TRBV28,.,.,TGTGCCAGCAGTCCCGGACAGTCTCTCTACGAGCAGTACTTC,CASSPGQSLYEQYF
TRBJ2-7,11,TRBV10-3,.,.,TGTGCCATCAGGGCATCGGGTGAGCAGTACTTC,CAIRASGEQYF
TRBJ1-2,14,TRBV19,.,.,TGTGCCAGTAGGGGGGCTTGGGAGACCTATGGCTACACCTTC,CASRGAWETYGYTF
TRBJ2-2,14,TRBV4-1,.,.,TGCGCCAGCAGCCCCCGAGGGGGGGCCGGGGAGCTGTTTTTT,CASSPRGGAGELFF
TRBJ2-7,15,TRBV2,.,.,TGTGCCAGCAAGGTCGGAGGGACGAAGGACTACGAGCAGTACTTC,CASKVGGTKDYEQYF
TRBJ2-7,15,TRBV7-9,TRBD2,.,TGTGCCAGCAGTTTCTACGGGACTAGAAGGGGGGAGCAGTACTTC,CASSFYGTRRGEQYF
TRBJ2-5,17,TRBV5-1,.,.,TGCGCCAGCAGCTTGCTCCGTAACCTTGGTCTACAAGAGACCCAGTACTTC,CASSLLRNLGLQETQYF
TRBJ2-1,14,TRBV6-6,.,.,TGTGCCAGCAGTTACTCCGGGAGCTACAATGAGCAGTTCTTC,CASSYSGSYNEQFF
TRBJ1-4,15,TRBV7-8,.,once,TGTGCCAGCAGCTTATCGCAGGGGATTAATGAAAAACTGTTTTTT,CASSLSQGINEKLFF
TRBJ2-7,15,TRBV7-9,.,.,TGTGCCAGCAGCCGTACAACCGACAGCTCCTACGCGCAGTACTTC,CASSRTTDSSYAQYF
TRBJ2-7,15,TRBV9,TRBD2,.,TGTGCCAGCGGGCCGGGAGCGGGAGTACTTTACGAGCAGTACTTC,CASGPGAGVLYEQYF
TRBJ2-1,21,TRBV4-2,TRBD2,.,TGTGCCAGCAGCCAAGATAAGCCTGGCAGGGATTCCGGGACTAGTATCAATGAGCAGTTCTTC,CASSQDKPGRDSGTSINEQFF
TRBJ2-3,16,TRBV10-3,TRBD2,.,TGTGCCATCAGTGAGGGACTAGCGGACCTCACAGATACGCAGTATTTT,CAISEGLADLTDTQYF
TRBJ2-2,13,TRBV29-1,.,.,TGCAGCGTTGAAAGGCTCGCGGGCGGGGAGCTGTTTTTT,CSVERLAGGELFF
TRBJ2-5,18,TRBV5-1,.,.,TGCGCCAGCAGCTTGGGTCCGGACTCACCCTCGTTCCAAGAGACCCAGTACTTC,CASSLGPDSPSFQETQYF
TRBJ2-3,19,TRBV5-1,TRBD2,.,TGCGCCAGCAGCTTCGGAGGACTGGGACTAGCGGGAGGCCCAGATACGCAGTATTTT,CASSFGGLGLAGGPDTQYF
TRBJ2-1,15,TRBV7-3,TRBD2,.,TGTGCCAGCAGCTCGGGACTAGCGGGTCAGAGTGGGCAGTTCTTC,CASSSGLAGQSGQFF
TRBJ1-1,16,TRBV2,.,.,TGTGCCAGCATTTGGTCAGGGCAACTTATGAACACTGAAGCTTTCTTT,CASIWSGQLMNTEAFF
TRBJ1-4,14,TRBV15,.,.,TGTGCCACCAGCAAGGACAGCGCTGATGAAAAACTGTTTTTT,CATSKDSADEKLFF
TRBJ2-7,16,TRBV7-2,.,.,TGTGCCAGCAGCTTACTCGAAGGGAAGCGGTTCTACGAGCAGTACTTC,CASSLLEGKRFYEQYF
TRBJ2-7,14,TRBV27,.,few,TGTGCCAGCAGTTTACCAGGGGCGGTCAACGAGCAGTACTTC,CASSLPGAVNEQYF
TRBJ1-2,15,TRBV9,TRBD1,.,TGTGCCAGCAGCGCCCCCGGACAGGTACACTATGGCTACACCTTC,CASSAPGQVHYGYTF
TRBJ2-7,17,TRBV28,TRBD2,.,TGTGCCAGCAGTTTTGGGAAACTAGCGGGAGTATCCTACGAGCAGTACTTC,CASSFGKLAGVSYEQYF
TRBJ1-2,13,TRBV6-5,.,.,TGTGCCAGCAGTTACGCAGGGAACTATGGCTACACCTTC,CASSYAGNYGYTF
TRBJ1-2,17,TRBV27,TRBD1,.,TGTGCCAGCAGTTTAGGAGGGACAGGGCTCGGTCGGTATGGCTACACCTTC,CASSLGGTGLGRYGYTF
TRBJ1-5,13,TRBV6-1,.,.,TGTGCCAGCAGTGAAACAGGAAATCAGCCCCAGCATTTT,CASSETGNQPQHF
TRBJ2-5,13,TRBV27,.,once,TGTGCCAGCAGTTGGGACATCCAAGAGACCCAGTACTTC,CASSWDIQETQYF
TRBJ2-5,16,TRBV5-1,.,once,TGCGCCAGCAGCTTGGGCACCGGGGGGCGCGGGGAGACCCAGTACTTC,CASSLGTGGRGETQYF
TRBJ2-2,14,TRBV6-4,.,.,TGTGCCAGCAGTGAAAGAGGCAGACGCGGGGAGCTGTTTTTT,CASSERGRRGELFF
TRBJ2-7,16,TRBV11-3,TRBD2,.,TGTGCCAGCAGCTTAGGGGCCGGGACTAGCGGCTACGAGCAGTACTTC,CASSLGAGTSGYEQYF
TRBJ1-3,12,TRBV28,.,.,TGTGCCAGCAGTTCTAATGGAAACACCATATATTTT,CASSSNGNTIYF
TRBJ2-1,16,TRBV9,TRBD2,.,TGTGCCAGCAGCGTCGGACTAGCGGGAGTAGAAAATGAGCAGTTCTTC,CASSVGLAGVENEQFF
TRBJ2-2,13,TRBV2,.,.,TGTGCCAGCAGTGAATCTGCGGCCGGGGAGCTGTTTTTT,CASSESAAGELFF
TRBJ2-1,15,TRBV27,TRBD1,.,TGTGCCAGCAGTTTCCGGACAGGGGGCGTCAATGAGCAGTTCTTC,CASSFRTGGVNEQFF